This TCR beta chain was profiled in a study of blood T cell repertoires in COVID-19. Under the authors' procedure: Reference gene primer amplification in the assay estimated nucleated cell counts. Profiled with immunoSEQ multiplex PCR; TCRdb holds only in-frame clones, not every one. V, J and clone size derive from that table, while D and trimming were established from the DNA sequence. The profile shows more than 35,000 clones, less than 85% of them singletons. Germline CDR1 and CDR2: SGHVS and FNYEAQ. The length of the CDR3 is 15 residues. V was pared by 0 bases and J by 1 base, with 3 bases of the junction left unmatched.

Sequencing was done on a sample of peripheral blood. This clonotype was sampled from a woman between 70 and 85 years old with acute or convalescent COVID-19. The chain uses TRBV7-6 and TRBJ2-7; the match to TRBD2 covers 7 bases. The CDR3 DNA sequence: TGTGCCAGCAGCTTAGCGGGAGGGGCGTCCTACGAGCAGTACTTC. Its translation is CASSLAGGASYEQYF.